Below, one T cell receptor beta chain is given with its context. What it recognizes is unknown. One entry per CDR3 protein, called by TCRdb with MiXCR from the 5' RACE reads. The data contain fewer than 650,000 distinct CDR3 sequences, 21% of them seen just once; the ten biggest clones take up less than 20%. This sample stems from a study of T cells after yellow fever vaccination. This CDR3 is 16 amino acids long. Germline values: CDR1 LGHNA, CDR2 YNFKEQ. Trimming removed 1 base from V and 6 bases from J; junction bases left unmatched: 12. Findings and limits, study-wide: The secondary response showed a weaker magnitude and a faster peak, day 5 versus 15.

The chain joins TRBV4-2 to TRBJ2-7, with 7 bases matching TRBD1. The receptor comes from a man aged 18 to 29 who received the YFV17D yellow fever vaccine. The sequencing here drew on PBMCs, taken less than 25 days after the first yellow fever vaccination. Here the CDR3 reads CASSQVLTGQLLEQYF. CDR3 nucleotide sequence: TGTGCCAGCAGCCAAGTTCTGACGGGACAGTTACTCGAGCAGTACTTC.